This note documents a single TCR beta chain sequence. The CDR3 is made up of 15 amino acids. Trimming removed 4 bases from V and 4 bases from J, with 16 bases in between. Germline V lookup: CDR1 MRHNA, CDR2 SNTAGT. The primer mix had 60 Vbeta and 13 Jbeta primers. TCRdb's copy holds only in-frame clones and misses some; the assay was immunoSEQ multiplex PCR. The sample lists about 120,000 clones, roughly a tenth occurring once. The data originate from a study of cytomegalovirus exposure and HLA in healthy donors. The receptor comes from a man aged 25-45 years in good health and CMV-seronegative. The sample taken for sequencing was PBMCs. The chain employs TRBV6-4 and TRBJ1-2, with a weak D call TRBD1 (6 bases). The CDR3 sequence is CASSADSTGIYGYTF. DNA for the CDR3: TGTGCCAGCAGTGCCGATTCGACAGGCATCTATGGCTACACCTTC.